This T cell receptor (beta chain) originates from a study of follicular helper T cells after annual influenza vaccination. Findings and limits, study-wide: Day 7 ICOS+CD38+ clones later appeared mostly in ICOS-CD38- cTfh.

This CDR3 spans 15 amino acids. V was pared by 2 bases and J by 0 bases, with 8 bases between. Germline V gives CDR1 MNHNY, CDR2 SVGAGI (reference sequence). The sample's time point: 2014-2015 season, 7 days after vaccination. Non-naive CD4+CXCR5+PD-1+ cTfh were sorted into ICOS+CD38+ and ICOS-CD38- fractions. TCRB was sequenced at Survey level resolution. The assay was immunoSEQ multiplex PCR, and TCRdb's table has in-frame clones only and misses some. Here the sample spans several thousand clones, roughly 80% being singletons. Regarding this clone: Its antigen is still unknown.

The receptor's source is an adult who received the influenza vaccine. The J gene is TRBJ2-1, the V gene TRBV6-6; D is possibly TRBD1 or TRBD2 (5 bases each). The source was CXCR5+ CD38- circulating T follicular helper cells from blood, collected 7 days after influenza vaccination. Subset in this sample: circulating Tfh, non-naive CD4+CXCR5+PD-1+ (ICOS+CD38+ or ICOS-CD38-). DNA for the CDR3: TGTGCCAGCAGTTACGAGGGGAGCTCCTACAATGAGCAGTTCTTC. It codes for CASSYEGSSYNEQFF.